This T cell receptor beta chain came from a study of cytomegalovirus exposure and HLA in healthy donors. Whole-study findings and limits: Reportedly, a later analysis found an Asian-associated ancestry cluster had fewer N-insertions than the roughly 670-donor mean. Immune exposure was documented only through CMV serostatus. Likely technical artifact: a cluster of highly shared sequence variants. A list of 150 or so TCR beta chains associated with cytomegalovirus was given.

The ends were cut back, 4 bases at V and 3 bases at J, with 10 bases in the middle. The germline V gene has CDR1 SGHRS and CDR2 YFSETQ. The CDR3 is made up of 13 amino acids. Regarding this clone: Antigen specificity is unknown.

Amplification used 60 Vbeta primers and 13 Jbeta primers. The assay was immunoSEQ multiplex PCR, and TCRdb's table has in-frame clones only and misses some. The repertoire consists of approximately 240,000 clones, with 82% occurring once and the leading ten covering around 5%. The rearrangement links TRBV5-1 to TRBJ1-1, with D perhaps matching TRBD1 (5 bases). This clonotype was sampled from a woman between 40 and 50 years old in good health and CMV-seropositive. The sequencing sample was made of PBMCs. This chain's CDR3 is CASSQGTYTEAFF. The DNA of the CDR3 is TGCGCCAGCAGCCAGGGCACGTACACTGAAGCTTTCTTT.